This is a list of T cell receptor beta chains from one sample in a study of cytomegalovirus exposure and HLA in healthy donors. Clones were read by immunoSEQ multiplex PCR, and TCRdb kept only the in-frame ones, dropping some. Here the sample spans about 230,000 clones, approximately 90% being singletons. The sequenced sample was PBMCs. These TCRs come from a young woman in good health and CMV-seronegative. CDR3s leave out the opening cysteine and the closing phenylalanine or tryptophan. The order of the fields is D gene, V gene, J gene, CDR3 protein. A D gene is named only where the DNA matches it firmly.

D gene: TRBD1
V gene: TRBV7-8
J gene: TRBJ1-1
CDR3 protein: ASSLGARGPTEAF

D gene: .
V gene: TRBV6-6
J gene: TRBJ2-7
CDR3 protein: ASSYSLEQY

D gene: .
V gene: TRBV4-1
J gene: TRBJ2-3
CDR3 protein: ASRPTGGSTDTQY

D gene: .
V gene: TRBV27
J gene: TRBJ2-2
CDR3 protein: ASSLFLRERPGELF

D gene: TRBD1
V gene: TRBV30
J gene: TRBJ1-4
CDR3 protein: ALEPGQGEKLF

D gene: .
V gene: TRBV9
J gene: TRBJ2-5
CDR3 protein: ASSVDPGDPVDQY

D gene: .
V gene: TRBV5-1
J gene: TRBJ2-6
CDR3 protein: ASSSLLASGANVLT

D gene: TRBD2
V gene: TRBV7-6
J gene: TRBJ2-2
CDR3 protein: ASSLERAGVGGELF

D gene: TRBD1
V gene: TRBV28
J gene: TRBJ1-4
CDR3 protein: ASSSHGTGGEKLF

D gene: .
V gene: TRBV21-1
J gene: TRBJ1-2
CDR3 protein: ASATVPTYRVGYGYT

D gene: TRBD1
V gene: TRBV27
J gene: TRBJ2-7
CDR3 protein: ASSPTIGTGRSSYEQY

D gene: TRBD2
V gene: TRBV7-9
J gene: TRBJ2-7
CDR3 protein: ASSLLGRGGFSYEQY

D gene: .
V gene: TRBV7-5
J gene: TRBJ2-2
CDR3 protein: VRSLDGANTGELF

D gene: TRBD2
V gene: TRBV5-1
J gene: TRBJ2-2
CDR3 protein: ASSSLAGDTGELF

D gene: TRBD2
V gene: TRBV5-1
J gene: .
CDR3 protein: ASSSSGGAANEQY

D gene: .
V gene: TRBV7-9
J gene: TRBJ1-1
CDR3 protein: ASSLGYGEYTEAF